The 9 T cell receptor beta chains below come from one sample, sequenced in a study of cytomegalovirus exposure and HLA in healthy donors. Amplification used 60 Vbeta primers and 13 Jbeta primers. Using immunoSEQ multiplex PCR, the repertoire was profiled, and TCRdb retains in-frame clones only, with some absent. The sample includes fewer than 120,000 clones, about 73% of them seen just once. Material for sequencing was PBMCs. The receptors originated from a woman aged 25 to 39 in good health and CMV-seronegative.

V and J are TRBV4-1 and TRBJ2-6; D is unresolved. The CDR3 is 17 residues long. V was shortened by 3 bases and J by 0 bases, with 12 bases between the two germline ends. From germline, CDR1 is MGHRA and CDR2 YSYEKL. Written as DNA, the CDR3 is TGCGCCAGCAGCCAGGCTAGACTGGTCTCTGGGGCCAACGTCCTGACTTTC. Translation gives CASSQARLVSGANVLTF.

This chain links TRBV5-1 with TRBJ1-1; no definite D call. Germline CDR1 reads SGHRS; CDR2 reads YFSETQ. The CDR3 extends over 15 amino acids. The V end was cut by 2 bases, the J end by 3 bases, with 14 bases between. As DNA, the CDR3 is TGCGCCAGCAGCTTAAGTTCCCCAGAATACACTGAAGCTTTCTTT. As protein: CASSLSSPEYTEAFF.

This clone was counted a single time. The genes are TRBV5-1 and TRBJ2-5; 11 nucleotides agree with TRBD1. The V segment lost 4 bases and the J segment 4 bases; nucleotides outside the gene matches: 3. Germline V gene sequence: CDR1 SGHRS, CDR2 YFSETQ. This CDR3 region has 14 residues. The CDR3 coding sequence is TGCGCCAGCAGCCTGGACAGGGGGCTAGAGACCCAGTACTTC. Encoded protein: CASSLDRGLETQYF. The whole variable domain, remainder taken from reference TRBV5-1 and TRBJ2-5, is KAGVTQTPRYLIKTRGQQVTLSCSPISGHRSVSWYQQTPGQGLQFLFEYFSETQRNKGNFPGRFSGRQFSNSRSEMNVSTLELGDSALYLCASSLDRGLETQYFGPGTRLLVL.

This clone appeared a single time. This rearrangement joins TRBV12-2 to TRBJ2-7; the table gives TRBD1 as D, unverified against the DNA. TRBV12-2 is described as a pseudogene. The CDR3 extends over 16 amino acids. The CDR3 is CASRLGRQVRSYEQYF. The DNA for the CDR3 is TGTGCAAGTCGCTTAGGCCGACAGGTTCGTTCCTACGAGCAGTACTTC.

A single count supports this clone. The chain uses TRBV29-1 and TRBJ1-1; no clear D gene. Looked up from germline, CDR1 is SQVTM and CDR2 is ANQGSEA. The CDR3 sequence is 13 residues long. CDR3 in amino acids: CTVTPGSSTEAFF. CDR3 nucleotides: TGCACCGTAACACCAGGCTCATCCACTGAAGCTTTCTTT.

This CDR3 reads CASSRRQVPIYSNQPQHF. CDR3 DNA sequence: TGTGCCAGCAGCCGCCGACAGGTGCCGATCTATAGCAATCAGCCCCAGCATTTT. The J gene is TRBJ1-5, the V gene TRBV28; D possibly corresponds to TRBD1 (6 bases). This CDR3 has 18 residues. CDR1 MDHEN and CDR2 SYDVKM come from the germline V gene. V shed 6 bases and J shed 0 bases, with 21 bases lying between them.

This chain uses TRBV30 with TRBJ2-7; D possibly corresponds to TRBD2 (5 bases). Trimming took off 0 bases at V and 3 bases at J, with 15 bases between the two ends. The germline V gene encodes CDR1 GTSNPN and CDR2 SVGIG (reference sequence). CDR3 length: 15 residues. CDR3 residues: CAWSVSLLEGYEQYF. Written as DNA, the CDR3 is TGTGCCTGGAGTGTATCCCTACTAGAAGGCTACGAGCAGTACTTC.

The chain links TRBV5-1 to TRBJ2-1; possible D gene TRBD1, 6 bases. The ends were cut back, 4 bases at V and 8 bases at J, with 19 bases in the middle. CDR3 length: 15 amino acids. Germline V gene sequence: CDR1 SGHRS, CDR2 YFSETQ. The CDR3: CASSGTGILPDEQFF. CDR3 coding DNA: TGCGCCAGCAGCGGCACAGGGATCCTCCCCGATGAGCAGTTCTTC.

The chain has TRBV7-3 and TRBJ2-7, with 10 bases that match TRBD1. The trim removed 5 bases at V and 3 bases at J, leaving 7 bases unmatched. Germline V gene sequence: CDR1 SGHTA, CDR2 FQGTGA. This CDR3 region has 15 residues. The CDR3: CASSLRDRGNYEQYF. The CDR3, as DNA: TGTGCCAGCAGCCTCCGGGACAGGGGAAACTACGAGCAGTACTTC.